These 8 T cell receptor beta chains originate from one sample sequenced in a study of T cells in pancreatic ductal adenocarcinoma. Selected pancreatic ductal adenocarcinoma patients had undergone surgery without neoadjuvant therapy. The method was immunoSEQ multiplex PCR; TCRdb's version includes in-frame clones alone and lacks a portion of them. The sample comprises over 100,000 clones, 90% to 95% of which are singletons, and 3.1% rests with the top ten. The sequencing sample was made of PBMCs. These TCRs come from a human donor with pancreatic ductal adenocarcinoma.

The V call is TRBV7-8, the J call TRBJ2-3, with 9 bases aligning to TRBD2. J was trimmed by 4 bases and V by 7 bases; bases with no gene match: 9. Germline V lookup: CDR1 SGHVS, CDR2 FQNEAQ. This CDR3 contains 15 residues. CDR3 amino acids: CASTPSGLAADTQYF. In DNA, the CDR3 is TGTGCCAGCACCCCTTCGGGACTAGCCGCAGATACGCAGTATTTT. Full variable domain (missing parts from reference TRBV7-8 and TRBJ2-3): GAGVSQSPRYKVAKRGQDVALRCDPISGHVSLFWYQQALGQGPEFLTYFQNEAQLDKSGLPSDRFFAERPEGSVSTLKIQRTQQEDSAVYLCASTPSGLAADTQYFGPGTRLTVL.

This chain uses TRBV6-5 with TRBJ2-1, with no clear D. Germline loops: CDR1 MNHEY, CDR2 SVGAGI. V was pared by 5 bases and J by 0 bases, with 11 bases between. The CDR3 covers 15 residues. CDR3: CASSPDWSSYNEQFF. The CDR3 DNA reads TGTGCCAGCAGTCCCGACTGGAGCTCCTACAATGAGCAGTTCTTC.

The CDR3 DNA reads as TGCAGTGGACTACTCTACAATGAGCAGTTCTTC. Translation gives CSGLLYNEQFF. The chain is built from TRBV20-1 and TRBJ2-1; maybe TRBD2 (5 bases). Trimming stripped 7 bases from V and 3 bases from J, with 7 bases between. Looked up from germline, CDR1 is DFQATT and CDR2 is SNEGSKA (reference sequence). The CDR3 spans 11 residues.

The CDR3 bases are TGCGCCAGCAGCTTGGCGGCTAGCGGGCAAGAGACCCAGTACTTC. This translates into CASSLAASGQETQYF. The genes are TRBV5-1 and TRBJ2-5; TRBD2 matches 8 bases. The CDR3 totals 15 residues. With 0 bases clipped from V and 2 bases from J, the junction kept 3 bases outside the gene matches. Germline loops: CDR1 SGHRS, CDR2 YFSETQ.

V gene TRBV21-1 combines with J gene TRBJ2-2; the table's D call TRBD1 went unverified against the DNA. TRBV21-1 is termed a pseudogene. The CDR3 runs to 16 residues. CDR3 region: CARPSTGLSSGGELFF. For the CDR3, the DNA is TGTGCCAGACCCTCGACAGGGTTGTCTTCAGGCGGGGAGCTGTTTTTT.

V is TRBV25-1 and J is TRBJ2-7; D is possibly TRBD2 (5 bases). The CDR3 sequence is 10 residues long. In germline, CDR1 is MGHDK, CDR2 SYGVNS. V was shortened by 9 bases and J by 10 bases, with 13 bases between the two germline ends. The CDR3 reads CASYGGIQYF. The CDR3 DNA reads TGTGCCAGTTACGGAGGAATACAGTACTTC.

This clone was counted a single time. As DNA, the CDR3 is TGCAGCGCCCCCAGGGATTCCCATACGCAGTATTTT. Its protein is CSAPRDSHTQYF. V is TRBV29-1 and J is TRBJ2-3; maybe TRBD1 (5 bases). The CDR3 sequence is 12 residues long. CDR1 SQVTM and CDR2 ANQGSEA come from the germline V gene. Between the trimmed V and J ends, which lost 7 bases and 7 bases, there was a span of 15 bases.

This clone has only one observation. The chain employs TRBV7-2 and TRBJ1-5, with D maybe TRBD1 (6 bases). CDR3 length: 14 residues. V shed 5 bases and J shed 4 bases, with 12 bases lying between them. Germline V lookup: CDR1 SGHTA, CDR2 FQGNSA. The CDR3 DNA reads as TGTGCCAGCAGCAGAGGACAGTCTAATCAGCCCCAGCATTTT. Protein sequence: CASSRGQSNQPQHF.